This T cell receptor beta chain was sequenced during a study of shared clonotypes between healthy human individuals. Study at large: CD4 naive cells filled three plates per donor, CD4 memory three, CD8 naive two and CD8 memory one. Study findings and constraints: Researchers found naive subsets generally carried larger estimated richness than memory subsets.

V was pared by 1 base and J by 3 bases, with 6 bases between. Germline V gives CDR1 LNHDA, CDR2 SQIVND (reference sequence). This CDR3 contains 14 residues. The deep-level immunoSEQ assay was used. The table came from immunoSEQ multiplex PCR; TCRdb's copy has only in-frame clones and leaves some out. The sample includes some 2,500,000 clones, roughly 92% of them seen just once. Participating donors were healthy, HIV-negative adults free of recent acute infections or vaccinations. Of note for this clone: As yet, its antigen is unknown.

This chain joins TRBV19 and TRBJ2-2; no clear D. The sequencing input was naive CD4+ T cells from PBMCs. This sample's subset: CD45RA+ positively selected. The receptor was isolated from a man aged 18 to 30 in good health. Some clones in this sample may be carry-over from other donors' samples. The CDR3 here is CASSIAWDTGELFF. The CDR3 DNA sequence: TGTGCCAGTAGTATAGCATGGGACACCGGGGAGCTGTTTTTT.